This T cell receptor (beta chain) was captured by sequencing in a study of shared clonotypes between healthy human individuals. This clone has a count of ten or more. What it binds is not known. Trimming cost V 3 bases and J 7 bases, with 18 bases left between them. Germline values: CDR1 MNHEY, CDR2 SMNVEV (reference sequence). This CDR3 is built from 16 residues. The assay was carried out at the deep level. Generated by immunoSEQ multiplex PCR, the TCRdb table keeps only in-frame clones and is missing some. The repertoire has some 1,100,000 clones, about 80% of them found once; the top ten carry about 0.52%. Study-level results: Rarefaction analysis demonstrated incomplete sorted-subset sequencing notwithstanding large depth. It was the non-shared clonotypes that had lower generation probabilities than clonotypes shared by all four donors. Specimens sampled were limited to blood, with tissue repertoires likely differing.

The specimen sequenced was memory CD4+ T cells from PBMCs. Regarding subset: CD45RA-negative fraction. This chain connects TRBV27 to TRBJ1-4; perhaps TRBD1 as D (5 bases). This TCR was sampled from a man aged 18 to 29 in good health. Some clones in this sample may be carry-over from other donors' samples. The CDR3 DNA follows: TGTGCCAGCAGTTTCCCCCCGGGGCGCGTACGTGAAAAACTGTTTTTT. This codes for CASSFPPGRVREKLFF.